This T cell receptor beta chain originates from a study of T cell changes during pregnancy in multiple sclerosis. This clone was seen just once. Germline-derived CDR1 and CDR2 are MDHEN and SYDVKM. The CDR3 contains 15 residues. The germline V and J ends were trimmed by 6 bases and 2 bases, with 17 bases remaining between them. Libraries were prepared by immunoSEQ multiplex PCR; TCRdb keeps only in-frame clonotypes and omits some of them. The table lists about 80,000 clones, roughly 94% of them singletons. This chain links TRBV28 with TRBJ2-7; TRBD1 might be the D (6 bases). The receptor was derived from a female donor with multiple sclerosis, enrolled in a pregnancy study. Here the sequenced sample was peripheral blood, taken before pregnancy. CDR3 sequence reads: CASRQQGTGTYEQYF. The CDR3 region has the DNA TGTGCCAGCAGACAACAGGGTACGGGTACCTACGAGCAGTACTTC.